This section outlines one T cell receptor (beta chain) sequence together with its context. V lost 3 bases, J lost 0 bases, and 8 bases lay in between. The CDR3 loop spans 15 amino acids. This sample is part of a study of T-cell reconstitution after alpha-beta-depleted transplantation in children. Preparing the TCRbeta library involved the use of unique molecular identifiers. TCRdb analysed the PCR reads with MiXCR anew, one entry per CDR3 protein. The sample yields hundreds of thousands of distinct CDR3 sequences, about 14% seen once. The TCR sequence derives from a human donor who donated a stem cell graft to a child with Fanconi anemia. The chain uses TRBV12-3 or TRBV12-4 and TRBJ2-2; D is unresolved. Sequenced here: PBMCs, sampled from the stem cell graft. The CDR3, as DNA: TGTGCCAGCAGTTTGTACGGGTCGAACACCGGGGAGCTGTTTTTT. It specifies CASSLYGSNTGELFF.